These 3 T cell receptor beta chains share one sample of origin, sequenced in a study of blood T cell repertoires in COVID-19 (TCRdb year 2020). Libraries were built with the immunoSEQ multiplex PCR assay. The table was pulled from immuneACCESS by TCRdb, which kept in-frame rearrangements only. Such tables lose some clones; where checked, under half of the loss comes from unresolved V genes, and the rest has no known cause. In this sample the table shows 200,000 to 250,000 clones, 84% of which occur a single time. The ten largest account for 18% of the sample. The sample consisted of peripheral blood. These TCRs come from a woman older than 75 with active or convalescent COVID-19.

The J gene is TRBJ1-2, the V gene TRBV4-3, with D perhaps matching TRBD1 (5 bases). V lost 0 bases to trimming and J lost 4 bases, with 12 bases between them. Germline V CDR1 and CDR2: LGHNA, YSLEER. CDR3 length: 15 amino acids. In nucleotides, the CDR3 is TGCGCCAGCAGCCAAGAAGCAGGACAAGCCTATGGCTACACCTTC. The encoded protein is CASSQEAGQAYGYTF.

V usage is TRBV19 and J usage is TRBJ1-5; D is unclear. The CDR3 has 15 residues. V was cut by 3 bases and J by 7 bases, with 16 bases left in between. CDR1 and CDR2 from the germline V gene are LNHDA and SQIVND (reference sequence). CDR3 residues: CASSIPVQEDQPQHF. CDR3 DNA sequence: TGTGCCAGTAGTATCCCGGTCCAGGAGGACCAGCCCCAGCATTTT. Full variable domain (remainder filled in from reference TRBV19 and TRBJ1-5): DGGITQSPKYLFRKEGQNVTLSCEQNLNHDAMYWYRQDPGQGLRLIYYSQIVNDFQKGDIAEGYSVSREKKESFPLTVTSAQKNPTAFYLCASSIPVQEDQPQHFGDGTRLSIL.

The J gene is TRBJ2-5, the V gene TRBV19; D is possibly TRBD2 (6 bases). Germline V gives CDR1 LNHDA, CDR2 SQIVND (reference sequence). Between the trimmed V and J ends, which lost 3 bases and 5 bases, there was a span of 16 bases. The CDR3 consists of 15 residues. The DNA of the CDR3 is TGTGCCAGTAGTATTAGGAGGGGAATATTGGAGACCCAGTACTTC. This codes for CASSIRRGILETQYF.